This is a list of T cell receptor beta chains from one sample in a study of regulatory T cells in long-lasting Graves disease. TCRdb redid the calling of the multiplex PCR reads with MiXCR, one entry per CDR3 protein. The table records approximately 470,000 distinct CDR3 sequences, about 16% of them present only once. The same specimen was also included in a second study, on T cells in Graves' hyperthyroidism and ophthalmopathy.

Sequences were derived from peripheral blood mononuclear cells (PBMCs), sampled at new diagnosis, from a patient treated with antithyroid drugs. These receptors all stem from a man aged 40-49 years with Graves disease. The CDR3 runs from the conserved cysteine through the conserved F or W. Each record gives: clone size, V gene, D gene, J gene, CDR3 protein, CDR3 DNA. The D gene is left open where the match is weak. Size is omitted from some rows. Given values are once, few, many or a class for expanded clones.

NA	TRBV4-1	NA	TRBJ1-4	CASSQERKALNEKLFF	TGCGCCAGCAGCCAAGAGAGGAAGGCCTTAAATGAAAAACTGTTTTTT
many	TRBV12-3/TRBV12-4	TRBD2	TRBJ2-1	CASSSGTSGRSEPYNEQFF	TGTGCCAGCTCCTCCGGGACTAGCGGGAGAAGCGAGCCCTACAATGAGCAGTTCTTC
NA	TRBV2	NA	TRBJ2-3	CASTNRGARTTSTDTQYF	TGTGCCAGCACCAATAGGGGGGCCAGGACCACTAGCACAGATACGCAGTATTTT
many	TRBV9	NA	TRBJ2-1	CASSVEAGSNEQFF	TGTGCCAGCAGCGTAGAGGCGGGGTCCAATGAGCAGTTCTTC
many	TRBV28	NA	TRBJ2-7	CASSSPSYEQYF	TGTGCCAGCAGCTCGCCGTCCTACGAGCAGTACTTC
NA	TRBV20-1	NA	TRBJ2-1	CSASDNNEQFF	TGCAGTGCTAGCGATAACAATGAGCAGTTCTTC
many	TRBV28	NA	TRBJ1-2	CASSLAGEPFYGYTF	TGTGCCAGCAGTTTGGCGGGAGAACCCTTCTATGGCTACACCTTC
many	TRBV11-2	TRBD1	TRBJ2-7	CASSLARTGREQYF	TGTGCCAGCAGCTTAGCTCGGACAGGGCGCGAGCAGTACTTC
few	TRBV5-1	TRBD2	TRBJ2-5	CASSPGTRQETQYF	TGCGCCAGCAGCCCCGGGACTAGACAAGAGACCCAGTACTTC
NA	TRBV6-2/TRBV6-3	NA	TRBJ2-6	CASSDQNRAGANVLTF	TGTGCCAGCAGTGACCAGAACAGGGCCGGGGCCAACGTCCTGACTTTC
NA	TRBV6-5	TRBD1	TRBJ2-5	CASSYRGPQETQYF	TGTGCCAGCAGTTACAGGGGGCCCCAGGAGACCCAGTACTTC
NA	TRBV29-1	TRBD2	TRBJ2-3	CSVGTSGTDTQYF	TGCAGCGTTGGGACTAGCGGCACAGATACGCAGTATTTT
NA	TRBV5-5	NA	TRBJ2-1	CASSLWLVSNEQFF	TGTGCCAGCAGCTTGTGGCTAGTGAGCAATGAGCAGTTCTTC
NA	TRBV7-9	NA	TRBJ2-6	CASSLGPPGGANVLTF	TGTGCCAGCAGCTTGGGTCCCCCGGGTGGGGCCAACGTCCTGACTTTC
few	TRBV24-1	NA	TRBJ2-5	CATSEDGTSETQYF	TGTGCCACCAGTGAAGACGGAACCTCTGAGACCCAGTACTTC
many	TRBV9	NA	TRBJ1-4	CASSPVEVGREKLFF	TGTGCCAGCAGTCCCGTGGAGGTGGGCCGAGAAAAACTGTTTTTT
NA	TRBV6-9	TRBD1	TRBJ1-3	CASSSDRAGNTIYF	TGTGCCAGCAGCTCGGACAGGGCTGGAAACACCATATATTTT
NA	TRBV19	TRBD2	TRBJ2-7	CASSIGGRISSYEQYF	TGTGCCAGTAGTATAGGCGGGAGGATTAGCTCCTACGAGCAGTACTTC
many	TRBV24-1	NA	TRBJ2-3	CATSDSGRTDTQYF	TGTGCCACCAGTGATTCGGGGCGAACAGATACGCAGTATTTT
many	TRBV28	NA	TRBJ2-3	CASLTWVGKEDTQYF	TGTGCCAGCCTGACTTGGGTCGGGAAGGAGGATACGCAGTATTTT
many	TRBV2	TRBD1	TRBJ2-1	CASRDRGDYNEQFF	TGTGCCAGCAGGGACAGGGGCGACTACAATGAGCAGTTCTTC
many	TRBV7-6	NA	TRBJ2-1	CASSSEGRVSYNEQFF	TGTGCCAGCAGCTCGGAGGGCAGGGTGTCCTACAATGAGCAGTTCTTC
NA	TRBV4-1	TRBD2	TRBJ2-1	CASSSLGGSVDEQFF	TGCGCCAGCAGCAGCCTCGGCGGGAGTGTCGATGAGCAGTTCTTC
many	TRBV2	TRBD1	TRBJ2-3	CASSVDRGADTQYF	TGTGCCAGCAGTGTGGACAGGGGCGCAGATACGCAGTATTTT
NA	TRBV20-1	TRBD2	TRBJ2-7	CSARDWAGGRSYEQYF	TGCAGTGCTAGAGATTGGGCGGGGGGTCGGTCCTACGAGCAGTACTTC
many	TRBV2	TRBD2	TRBJ2-2	CASRSSGAVTGELFF	TGTGCCAGCAGATCTAGCGGGGCGGTGACCGGGGAGCTGTTTTTT
many	TRBV6-5	TRBD1	TRBJ1-1	CASSYGTETEAFF	TGTGCCAGCAGTTACGGGACAGAGACTGAAGCTTTCTTT
many	TRBV7-6	NA	TRBJ2-1	CASSLAGGLNEQFF	TGTGCCAGCAGCTTAGCGGGCGGTCTGAATGAGCAGTTCTTC
many	TRBV24-1	TRBD2	TRBJ2-1	CATSDLRASGRDSYNEQFF	TGTGCCACCAGTGATTTACGGGCTAGCGGGAGGGACTCCTACAATGAGCAGTTCTTC
NA	TRBV6-1	TRBD1	TRBJ2-2	CASSPRTGSWFF	TGTGCCAGCAGCCCCCGGACAGGGTCTTGGTTTTTT
NA	TRBV27	NA	TRBJ2-1	CASRGRVGEQFF	TGTGCCAGCAGGGGGAGAGTTGGCGAGCAGTTCTTC
NA	TRBV25-1	NA	TRBJ2-1	CASRGRGSYNEQFF	TGTGCCAGCAGGGGGCGTGGCTCCTACAATGAGCAGTTCTTC
many	TRBV12-3/TRBV12-4	NA	TRBJ1-3	CASSIRQTGNTIYF	TGTGCCAGCAGTATCCGACAGACTGGAAACACCATATATTTT
many	TRBV28	NA	TRBJ2-3	CASSLWGDTQYF	TGTGCCAGCAGTTTATGGGGAGATACGCAGTATTTT
NA	TRBV5-1	NA	TRBJ2-1	CASSAGHRSNEQFF	TGCGCCAGCAGCGCGGGACACAGGTCCAACGAGCAGTTCTTC
few	TRBV7-6	TRBD1	TRBJ2-1	CASSAAGGVYNEQFF	TGTGCCAGCAGCGCGGCAGGGGGCGTTTACAATGAGCAGTTCTTC
NA	TRBV5-1	NA	TRBJ2-3	CASRSSIDTQYF	TGCGCCAGCAGATCTAGCATAGATACGCAGTATTTT
many	TRBV5-1	NA	TRBJ2-1	CASSLVTAVAYNEQFF	TGCGCCAGCAGCTTGGTTACAGCTGTCGCCTACAATGAGCAGTTCTTC
many	TRBV6-2/TRBV6-3	TRBD2	TRBJ2-7	CASTPPASGSAYEQYF	TGTGCCAGCACTCCCCCGGCTAGCGGGAGTGCCTACGAGCAGTACTTC
few	TRBV7-9	TRBD1	TRBJ2-6	CASSRWTGGSTLLANVLTF	TGTGCCAGCAGCCGATGGACAGGGGGCTCGACTCTGTTGGCCAACGTCCTGACTTTC
NA	TRBV10-3	NA	TRBJ2-1	CAISQQPEFEQFF	TGTGCCATCAGCCAACAGCCCGAGTTTGAGCAGTTCTTC
many	TRBV7-9	NA	TRBJ1-4	CASSLRGGNEKLFF	TGTGCCAGCAGCCTCCGGGGCGGGAATGAAAAACTGTTTTTT
NA	TRBV18	NA	TRBJ1-2	CASSPIHGMWDYGYTF	TGTGCCAGCTCACCTATCCACGGCATGTGGGATTATGGCTACACCTTC
many	TRBV7-8	TRBD2	TRBJ2-7	CASSLLPAGDSYEQYF	TGTGCCAGCAGCTTACTTCCGGCGGGAGATTCTTACGAGCAGTACTTC
many	TRBV20-1	NA	TRBJ1-5	CSAEQTGRSNQPQHF	TGCAGTGCTGAACAAACGGGACGTAGCAATCAGCCCCAGCATTTT